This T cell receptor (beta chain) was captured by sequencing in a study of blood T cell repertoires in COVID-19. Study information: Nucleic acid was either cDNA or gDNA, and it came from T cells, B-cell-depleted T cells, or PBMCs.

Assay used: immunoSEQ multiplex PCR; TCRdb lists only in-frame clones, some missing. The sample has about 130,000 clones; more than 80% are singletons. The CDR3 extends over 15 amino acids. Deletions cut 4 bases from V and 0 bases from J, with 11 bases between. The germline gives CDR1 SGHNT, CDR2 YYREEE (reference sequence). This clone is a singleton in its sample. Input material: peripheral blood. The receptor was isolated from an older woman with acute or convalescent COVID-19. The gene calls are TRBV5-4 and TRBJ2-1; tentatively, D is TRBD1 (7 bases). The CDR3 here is CASSGGGASYNEQFF. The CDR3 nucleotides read TGTGCCAGCAGCGGAGGGGGCGCCTCCTACAATGAGCAGTTCTTC.